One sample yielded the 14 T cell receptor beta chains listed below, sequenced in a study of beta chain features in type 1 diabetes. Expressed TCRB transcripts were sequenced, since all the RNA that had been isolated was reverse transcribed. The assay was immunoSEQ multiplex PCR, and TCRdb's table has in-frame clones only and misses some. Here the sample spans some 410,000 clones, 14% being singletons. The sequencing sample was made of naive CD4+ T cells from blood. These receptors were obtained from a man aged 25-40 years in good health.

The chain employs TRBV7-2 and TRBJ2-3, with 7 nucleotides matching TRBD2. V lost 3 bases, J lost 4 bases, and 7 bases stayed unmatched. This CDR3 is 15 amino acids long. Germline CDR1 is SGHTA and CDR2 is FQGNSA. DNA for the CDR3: TGTGCCAGCAGCTTGTCCGGGACTACCGCAGATACGCAGTATTTT. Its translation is CASSLSGTTADTQYF.

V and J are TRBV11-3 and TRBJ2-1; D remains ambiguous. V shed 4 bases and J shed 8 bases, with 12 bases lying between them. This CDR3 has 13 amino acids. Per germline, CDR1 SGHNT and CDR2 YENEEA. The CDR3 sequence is CASSYYGRDEQFF. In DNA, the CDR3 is TGTGCCAGCAGCTATTACGGACGGGATGAGCAGTTCTTC. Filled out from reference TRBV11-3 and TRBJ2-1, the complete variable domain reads EAGVVQSPRYKIIEKKQPVAFWCNPISGHNTLYWYLQNLGQGPELLIRYENEEAVDDSQLPKDRFSAERLKGVDSTLKIQPAELGDSAVYLCASSYYGRDEQFFGPGTRLTVL.

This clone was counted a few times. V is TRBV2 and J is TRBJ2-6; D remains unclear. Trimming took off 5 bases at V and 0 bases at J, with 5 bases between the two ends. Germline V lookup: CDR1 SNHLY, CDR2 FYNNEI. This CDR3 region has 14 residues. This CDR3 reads CASSTLSGANVLTF. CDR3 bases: TGTGCCAGCAGTACCCTCTCTGGGGCCAACGTCCTGACTTTC.

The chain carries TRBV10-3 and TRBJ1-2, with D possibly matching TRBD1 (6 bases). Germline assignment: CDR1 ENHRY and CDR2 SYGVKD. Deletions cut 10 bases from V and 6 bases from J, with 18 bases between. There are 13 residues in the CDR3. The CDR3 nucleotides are TGTGCCACTCAAACCGGGACACGGGATGGCTACACCTTC. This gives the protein CATQTGTRDGYTF.

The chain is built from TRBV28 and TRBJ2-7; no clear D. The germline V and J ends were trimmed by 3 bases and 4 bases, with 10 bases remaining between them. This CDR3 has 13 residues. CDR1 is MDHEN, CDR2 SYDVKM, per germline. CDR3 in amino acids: CASSFGQGYEQYV. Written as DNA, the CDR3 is TGTGCCAGCAGTTTTGGTCAAGGTTACGAGCAGTACGTC.

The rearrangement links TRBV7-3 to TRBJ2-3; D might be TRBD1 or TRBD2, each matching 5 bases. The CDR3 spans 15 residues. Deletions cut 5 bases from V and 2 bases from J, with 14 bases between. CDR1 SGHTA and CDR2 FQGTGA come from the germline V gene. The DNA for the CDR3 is TGTGCCAGCAGCCTCCTCGGGGCAAACACAGATACGCAGTATTTT. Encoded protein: CASSLLGANTDTQYF.

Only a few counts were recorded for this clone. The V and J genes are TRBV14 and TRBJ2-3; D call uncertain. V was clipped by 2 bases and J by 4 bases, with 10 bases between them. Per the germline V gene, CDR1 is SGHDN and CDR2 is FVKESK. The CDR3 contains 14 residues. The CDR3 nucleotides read TGTGCCAGCAGCCAACTGAGGAGCGCAGATACGCAGTATTTT. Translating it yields CASSQLRSADTQYF.

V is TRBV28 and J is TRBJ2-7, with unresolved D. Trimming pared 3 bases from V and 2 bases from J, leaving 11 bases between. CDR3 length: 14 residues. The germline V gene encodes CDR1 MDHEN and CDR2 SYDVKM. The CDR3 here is CASSFRVGPYEQYV. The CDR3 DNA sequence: TGTGCCAGCAGTTTTCGGGTTGGACCCTACGAGCAGTACGTC.

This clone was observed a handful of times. The CDR3 is CASSVGQKLFF. Written as DNA, the CDR3 is TGTGCCAGCAGCGTCGGACAGAAACTGTTTTTT. The V gene is TRBV7-9, the J gene TRBJ1-4; TRBD1 is a possible D gene (6 bases). Germline-derived CDR1 and CDR2 are SEHNR and FQNEAQ (reference sequence). The CDR3 loop spans 11 amino acids. Trimming removed 5 bases at V and 11 bases at J, with 9 bases between.

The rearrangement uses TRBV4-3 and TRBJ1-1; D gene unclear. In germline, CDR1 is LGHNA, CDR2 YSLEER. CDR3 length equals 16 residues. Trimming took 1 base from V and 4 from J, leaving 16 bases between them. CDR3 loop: CASSQAPVLLRTEAFF. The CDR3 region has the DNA TGCGCCAGCAGCCAAGCCCCAGTCTTATTGCGCACTGAAGCTTTCTTT.

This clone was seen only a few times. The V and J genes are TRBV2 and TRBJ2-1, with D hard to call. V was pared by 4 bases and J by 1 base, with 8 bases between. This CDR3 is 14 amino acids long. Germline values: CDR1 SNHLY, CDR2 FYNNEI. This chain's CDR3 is CASSVFGSYNEQFF. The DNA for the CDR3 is TGTGCCAGCAGTGTGTTCGGATCCTACAATGAGCAGTTCTTC.

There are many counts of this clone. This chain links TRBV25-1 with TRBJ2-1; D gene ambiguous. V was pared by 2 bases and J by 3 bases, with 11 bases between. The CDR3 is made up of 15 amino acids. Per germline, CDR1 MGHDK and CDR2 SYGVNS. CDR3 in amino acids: CASSEALSRYNEQFF. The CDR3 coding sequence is TGTGCCAGCAGTGAAGCACTCAGTCGCTACAATGAGCAGTTCTTC.

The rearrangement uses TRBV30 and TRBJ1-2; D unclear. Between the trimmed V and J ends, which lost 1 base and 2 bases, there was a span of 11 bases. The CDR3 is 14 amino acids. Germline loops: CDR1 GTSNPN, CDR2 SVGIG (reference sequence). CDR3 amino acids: CAWSARRANYGYTF. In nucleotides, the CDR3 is TGTGCCTGGAGTGCAAGGCGGGCCAACTATGGCTACACCTTC.

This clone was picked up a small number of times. CDR3 amino acids: CASSHRDSRGDTQYF. The CDR3 nucleotides read TGTGCCAGCAGCCACCGGGACTCCCGCGGGGATACGCAGTATTTT. V is TRBV4-2 and J is TRBJ2-3; D possibly corresponds to TRBD2 (6 bases). Germline V gene sequence: CDR1 LGHNA, CDR2 YNFKEQ. The CDR3 has 15 residues. V was clipped by 3 bases and J by 6 bases, with 16 bases between them.